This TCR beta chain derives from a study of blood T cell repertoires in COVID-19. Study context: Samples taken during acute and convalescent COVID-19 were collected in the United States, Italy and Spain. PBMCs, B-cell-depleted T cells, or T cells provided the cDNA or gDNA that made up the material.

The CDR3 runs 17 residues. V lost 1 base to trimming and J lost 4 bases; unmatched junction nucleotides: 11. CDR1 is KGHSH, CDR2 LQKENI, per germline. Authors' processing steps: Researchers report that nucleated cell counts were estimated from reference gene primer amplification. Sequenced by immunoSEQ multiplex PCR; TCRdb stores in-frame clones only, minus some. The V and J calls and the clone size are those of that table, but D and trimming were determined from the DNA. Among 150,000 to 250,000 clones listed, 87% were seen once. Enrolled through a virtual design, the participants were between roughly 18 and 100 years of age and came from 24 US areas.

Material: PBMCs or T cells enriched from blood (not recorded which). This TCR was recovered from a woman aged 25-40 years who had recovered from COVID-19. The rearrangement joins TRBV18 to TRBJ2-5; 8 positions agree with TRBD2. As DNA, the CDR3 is TGTGCCAGCTCACCACGACTAGCGTCCACAAGCAGAGAGACCCAGTACTTC. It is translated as CASSPRLASTSRETQYF.